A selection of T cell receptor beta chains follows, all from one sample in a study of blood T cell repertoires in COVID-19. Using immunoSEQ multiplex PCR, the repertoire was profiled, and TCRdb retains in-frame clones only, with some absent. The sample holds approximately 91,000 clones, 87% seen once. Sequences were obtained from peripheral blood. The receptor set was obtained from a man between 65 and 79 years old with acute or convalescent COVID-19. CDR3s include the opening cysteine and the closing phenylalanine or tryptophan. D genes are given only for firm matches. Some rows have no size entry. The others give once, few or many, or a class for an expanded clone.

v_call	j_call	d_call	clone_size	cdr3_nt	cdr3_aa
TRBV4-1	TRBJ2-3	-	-	TGCGCCAGCAGCCCAGATGCGACAGATACGCAGTATTTT	CASSPDATDTQYF
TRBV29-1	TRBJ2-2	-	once	TGCAGCGTTACTCGACAAATGGACACCGGGGAGCTGTTTTTT	CSVTRQMDTGELFF
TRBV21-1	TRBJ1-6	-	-	TGTGCCAGCAGCGCTCGATACGTCATCCCGGGACAGGAGACGAATTCACCCCTCCACTTT	CASSARYVIPGQETNSPLHF
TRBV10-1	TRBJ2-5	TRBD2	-	TGCGCCAGCAGCCCGGGACTAGCGTCGGAGACCCAGTACTTC	CASSPGLASETQYF
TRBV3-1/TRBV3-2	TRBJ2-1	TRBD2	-	TGTGCCAGCAGCCAAGATCGACTAGCGTACAATGAGCAGTTCTTC	CASSQDRLAYNEQFF
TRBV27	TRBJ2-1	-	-	TGTGCCAGCAAGCTGACAACAGGGAGATACAATGAGCAGTTCTTC	CASKLTTGRYNEQFF
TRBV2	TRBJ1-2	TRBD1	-	TGTGCCAGCAGTCTACCGGGACAGGCCAACTATGGCTACACCTTC	CASSLPGQANYGYTF
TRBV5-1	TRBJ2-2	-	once	TGCGCCAGCAGCTTGGCGGAGAGTAGGGGGACCGGGGAGCTGTTTTTT	CASSLAESRGTGELFF
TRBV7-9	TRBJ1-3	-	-	TGTGCCAGCAGCTTATTAGGAGGAGGGGACACCATATATTTT	CASSLLGGGDTIYF
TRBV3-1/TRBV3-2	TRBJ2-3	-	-	TGTGCCAGCAGCCAAGATCCCGGGGTCACAGATACGCAGTATTTT	CASSQDPGVTDTQYF
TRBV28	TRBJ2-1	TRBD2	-	TGTGCCAGCAGTTCCCGACTAGCGGGGGGGTTTTACAATGAGCAGTTCTTC	CASSSRLAGGFYNEQFF
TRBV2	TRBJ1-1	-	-	TGTGCCAGCAGTGAAGACGTAGGCGGCACTGAAGCTTTCTTT	CASSEDVGGTEAFF
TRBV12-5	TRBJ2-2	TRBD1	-	TGTGCTAGTACAGGGGCCGATGACACCGGGGAGCTGTTTTTT	CASTGADDTGELFF
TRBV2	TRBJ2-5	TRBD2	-	TGTGCCAGCAGTGAACTCTTGGGGGGAGGGGAGACCCAGTACTTC	CASSELLGGGETQYF
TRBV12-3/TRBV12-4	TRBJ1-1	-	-	TGTGCCAGCAGTGGGGGGAGGAACACTGAAGCTTTCTTT	CASSGGRNTEAFF
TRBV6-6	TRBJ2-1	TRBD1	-	TGTGCCAGCAGGGGGACAGGGGGATCGAATGAGCAGTTCTTC	CASRGTGGSNEQFF
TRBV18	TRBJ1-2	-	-	TGTGCCAGCTCACCAGGGCGAGATGGCTACACCTTC	CASSPGRDGYTF
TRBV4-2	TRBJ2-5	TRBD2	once	TGTGCCAGCAGCCAAGAAACGGGACTAGTAGGGACCCAGTACTTC	CASSQETGLVGTQYF
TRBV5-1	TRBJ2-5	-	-	TGCGCCAGCAGCTTGGGTCTATTAGAGACCCAGTACTTC	CASSLGLLETQYF
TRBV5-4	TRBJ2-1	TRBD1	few	TGTGCCAGCAGCTCAACCGGGACAGGTGACTACAATGAGCAGTTCTTC	CASSSTGTGDYNEQFF
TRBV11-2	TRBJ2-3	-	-	TGTGCCAGCAGCCCCAGGGGGGTATGGAGCACAGATACGCAGTATTTT	CASSPRGVWSTDTQYF
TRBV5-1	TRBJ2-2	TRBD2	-	TGCGCCAGCAGCTTAGCGGGGGGTAACACCGGGGAGCTGTTTTTT	CASSLAGGNTGELFF
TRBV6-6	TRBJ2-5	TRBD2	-	TGTGCCAGCAGTGCGGGGGGCGGGGAGACCCAGTACTTC	CASSAGGGETQYF
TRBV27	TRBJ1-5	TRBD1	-	TGTGCCAGCAGTTTATCAGGGACAGGGGATCAGCCCCAGCATTTT	CASSLSGTGDQPQHF
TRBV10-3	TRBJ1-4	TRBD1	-	TGTGCCATCAGTGGGGGCGACAGGGAAAATGAAAAACTGTTTTTT	CAISGGDRENEKLFF
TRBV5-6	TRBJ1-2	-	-	TGTGCCAGCAGCGAAACCGGGGTATCGGACTATGGCTACACCTTC	CASSETGVSDYGYTF
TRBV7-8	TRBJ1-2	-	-	TGTGCCAGCAGCAGCTCAGGGGTTGCGGCCGGCTACACCTTC	CASSSSGVAAGYTF
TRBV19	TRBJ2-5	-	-	TGTGCCAGTAGTATGGGAGGCCAAGAGACCCAGTACTTC	CASSMGGQETQYF
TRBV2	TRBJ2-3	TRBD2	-	TGTGCCAGCGGACACATTAGCGGGACTAGCACAGATACGCAGTATTTT	CASGHISGTSTDTQYF
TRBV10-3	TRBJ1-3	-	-	TGTGCCATTACAGGGACTGGAAACACCATATATTTT	CAITGTGNTIYF
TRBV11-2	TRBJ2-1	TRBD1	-	TGTGCCAGCAGCCACCGTCGGGGACAGGGCTACAATGAGCAGTTCTTC	CASSHRRGQGYNEQFF
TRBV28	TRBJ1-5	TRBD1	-	TGTGCCAGCAGTCAAGACAGGGTTCGGATTCAGCCCCAGCATTTT	CASSQDRVRIQPQHF
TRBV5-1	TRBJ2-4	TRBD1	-	TGCGCCAGCAGCTTGGTGGGGACAGGGGATTTACTAGCCAAAAACATTCAGTACTTC	CASSLVGTGDLLAKNIQYF
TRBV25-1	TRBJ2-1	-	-	TGTGCCAGCAGTTCGGACTCGAGCTCCTACAATGAGCAGTTCTTC	CASSSDSSSYNEQFF
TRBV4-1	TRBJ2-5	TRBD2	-	TGCGCCAGCAGCCAACCCCCTAGCGGGGGCGCCTCGACCCAGTACTTC	CASSQPPSGGASTQYF
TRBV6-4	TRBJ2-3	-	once	TGTGCCAGCAGTGAGGTTCAGGCCGCAATGAATGTGCAGTATTTT	CASSEVQAAMNVQYF
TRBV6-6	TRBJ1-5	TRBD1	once	TGTGCCAGCGACAGGGACAGCAATCAGCCCCAGCATTTT	CASDRDSNQPQHF
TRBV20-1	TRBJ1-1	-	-	TGCAGTGCTAGTGGGCAGGGAAAGACTGAAGCTTTCTTT	CSASGQGKTEAFF
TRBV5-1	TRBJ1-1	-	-	TGCGCCAGCAGCTTGGACACAGGGTTGAACACTGAAGCTTTCTTT	CASSLDTGLNTEAFF
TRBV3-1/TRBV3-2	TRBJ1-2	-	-	TGTGCCAGCAGCCAAGATTGGCAGGGTTGGGATGGCTACACCTTC	CASSQDWQGWDGYTF
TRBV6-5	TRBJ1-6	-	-	TGTGCCAGCGGTAGACAGGTTGATTCACCCCTCCACTTT	CASGRQVDSPLHF
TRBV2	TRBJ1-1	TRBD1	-	TGTGCCAGCATCCAGACAGGGTTGAACACTGAAGCTTTCTTT	CASIQTGLNTEAFF
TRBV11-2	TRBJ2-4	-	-	TGTGCCAGCAGCTCCCCAATCGACAGGTTCGGAGAAAACATTCAGTACTTC	CASSSPIDRFGENIQYF